Described below is a single T cell receptor (beta chain) sequence and its context. The antigen is not known. Enrolled patients, whose metastatic non-small-cell lung cancer was chemo-refractory, received focal radiation plus CTLA-4 blockade with ipilimumab. This CDR3 contains 15 residues. Germline CDR1 is SGHRS and CDR2 is YFSETQ. These data come from a study of radiotherapy plus CTLA-4 blockade in lung cancer. Study-level background: Patients showed objective responses in about 20% of cases, and disease control was achieved by roughly 30%. Notes on the study in general: In blood, after radiotherapy plus ipilimumab, tumor-derived TCR clones expanded. In blood, early T cell clone dynamics reportedly predicted response best, together with interferon-beta.

Assay: immunoSEQ multiplex PCR; the TCRdb copy retains only in-frame clones and omits some. The sample yields some 62,000 clones, 77% seen once. The receptor comes from a human donor with non-small cell lung cancer who had a complete response to radiotherapy plus ipilimumab. The rearrangement links TRBV5-1 to TRBJ2-5; 8 bases fit TRBD2. Judging by the DNA end, TRBJ2-7 fits better; the J call may be wrong. Here the sequenced sample was peripheral blood, taken from a patient treated with radiotherapy plus ipilimumab. In DNA form, the CDR3 reads TGCGCCAGCAGCTTGCTTGAGGCGGGGGGATACGAGCAGTACTTC. It encodes CASSLLEAGGYEQYF.